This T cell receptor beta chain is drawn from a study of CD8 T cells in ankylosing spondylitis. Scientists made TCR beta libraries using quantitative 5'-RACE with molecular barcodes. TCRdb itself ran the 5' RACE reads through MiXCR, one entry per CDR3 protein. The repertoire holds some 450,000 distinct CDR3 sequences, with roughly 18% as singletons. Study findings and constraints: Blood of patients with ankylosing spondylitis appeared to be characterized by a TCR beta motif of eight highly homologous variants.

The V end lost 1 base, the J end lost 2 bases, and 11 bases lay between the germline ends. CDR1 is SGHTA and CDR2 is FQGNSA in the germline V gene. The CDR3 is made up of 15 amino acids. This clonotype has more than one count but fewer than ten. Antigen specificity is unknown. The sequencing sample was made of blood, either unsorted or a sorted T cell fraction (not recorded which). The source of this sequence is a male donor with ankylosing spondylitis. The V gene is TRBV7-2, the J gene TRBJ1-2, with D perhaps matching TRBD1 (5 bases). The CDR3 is CASSLETGANYGYTF. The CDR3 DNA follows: TGTGCCAGCAGCTTAGAGACCGGGGCCAACTATGGCTACACCTTC.